This T cell receptor (beta chain) was documented in a study of spatial heterogeneity in lung cancer. Looking at the study overall: Samples were obtained from 70 or so donors, all untreated early-stage non-small cell lung cancer patients.

TCRdb recomputed calls from the 5' RACE reads with MiXCR, one row per CDR3 protein. The table records some 30,000 distinct CDR3 sequences, about 5.2% of them present only once. This clonotype was seen at least ten times. Time point of the sample: blood at routine non-recurrence follow-up after resection. V shed 2 bases and J 7 bases; nucleotides not matched to a gene: 6. This CDR3 is 15 amino acids long. Germline V gene lookup returns CDR1 MNHEY and CDR2 SVGEGT. The sequences come from PBMCs, collected at follow-up. The chain combines TRBV6-2 or TRBV6-3 with TRBJ2-1; 9 positions match TRBD2. The origin of this receptor is a female donor with early-stage non-small cell lung cancer. CDR3 residues: CASSYEGTSWNEQFF. As DNA, the CDR3 is TGTGCCAGCAGTTACGAGGGGACTAGCTGGAATGAGCAGTTCTTC.